One and the same sample provided the 14 T cell receptor beta chains below, sequenced in a study of cytomegalovirus exposure and HLA in healthy donors. PCR primers comprised 60 Vbeta and 13 Jbeta primers. TCRdb's copy holds only in-frame clones and misses some; the assay was immunoSEQ multiplex PCR. The sample has under 200,000 clones; 82% are singletons. Sequencing was performed on PBMCs. Receptor source: a girl aged 2-15 years in good health and CMV-seropositive.

V gene TRBV7-2 combines with J gene TRBJ1-6; TRBD1 is a possible D gene (6 bases). V was clipped by 6 bases and J by 3 bases, with 15 bases between them. The CDR3 sequence is 16 residues long. Per germline, CDR1 SGHTA and CDR2 FQGNSA. CDR3 bases: TGTGCCAGCAGTCATAACAGGGCCGACTATAATTCACCCCTCCACTTT. Protein product: CASSHNRADYNSPLHF.

In nucleotides, the CDR3 is TGCAGCGTTCCGGGACAGGGTATATGGAATGAGCAGTTCTTC. This codes for CSVPGQGIWNEQFF. V is TRBV29-1 and J is TRBJ2-1, with TRBD1 identical over 9 bases. The J segment lost 7 bases and the V segment lost 5 bases, leaving 9 bases of the junction unmatched. The CDR3 covers 14 residues. Per the germline V gene, CDR1 is SQVTM and CDR2 is ANQGSEA.

This clone was counted only a few times. V gene TRBV6-5 combines with J gene TRBJ2-7; 13 nucleotides match TRBD2. The CDR3 loop spans 15 amino acids. Per germline, CDR1 MNHEY and CDR2 SVGAGI. J was trimmed by 3 bases and V by 6 bases; bases with no gene match: 5. The CDR3 nucleotides read TGTGCCAGCAGGGGACTAGCGGGACAACACTACGAGCAGTACTTC. This codes for CASRGLAGQHYEQYF.

The gene calls are TRBV29-1 and TRBJ2-5; 9 nucleotides line up with TRBD1. The assigned J gene may be wrong: the sequence end matches TRBJ2-7 better. This CDR3 spans 14 amino acids. The germline gives CDR1 SQVTM, CDR2 ANQGSEA. This CDR3 reads CSVAGTGIDYEQYF. In DNA form, the CDR3 reads TGCAGCGTTGCCGGGACAGGGATTGACTACGAGCAGTACTTC.

The V call is TRBV10-2, the J call TRBJ1-1, with D hard to call. V was shortened by 0 bases and J by 0 bases, with 8 bases between the two germline ends. Germline loops: CDR1 WSHSY, CDR2 SAAADI. CDR3 length equals 15 residues. The CDR3 DNA sequence: TGCGCCAGCAGTGAGTCGAAGAACATGAACACTGAAGCTTTCTTT. Its protein is CASSESKNMNTEAFF.

The chain uses TRBV13 and TRBJ2-3; TRBD2 agrees at 8 bases. With V trimmed by 7 bases and J by 5 bases, 5 bases remained unmatched. Per the germline V gene, CDR1 is PRHDT and CDR2 is FYEKMQ (reference sequence). The CDR3 covers 13 residues. This chain's CDR3 is CASTGGRRDTQYF. The CDR3 DNA is TGTGCCAGCACGGGCGGGAGGAGAGATACGCAGTATTTT. Based on the CDR3 plus reference TRBV13 and TRBJ2-3, the full variable domain is AAGVIQSPRHLIKEKRETATLKCYPIPRHDTVYWYQQGPGQDPQFLISFYEKMQSDKGSIPDRFSAQQFSDYHSELNMSSLELGDSALYFCASTGGRRDTQYFGPGTRLTVL.

This chain joins TRBV4-1 and TRBJ2-5; D perhaps matches TRBD2 (6 bases). CDR3 length: 13 residues. Germline V gives CDR1 MGHRA, CDR2 YSYEKL. Trimming left V 10 bases short and J 4 bases short, with 16 bases between. CDR3 nucleotides: TGCGCCACCGCGTGGCTAGCGAGAGAGACCCAGTACTTC. Amino acid sequence: CATAWLARETQYF.

This sequence joins TRBV4-1 and TRBJ2-7; weak D call: TRBD2 (6 bases). With 0 bases removed from V and 4 bases from J, the gap between germline ends came to 19 bases. This CDR3 region has 17 residues. Germline CDR1 reads MGHRA; CDR2 reads YSYEKL. The CDR3 loop is CASSQDREIPGGYEQYF. Written as DNA, the CDR3 is TGCGCCAGCAGCCAAGATAGGGAGATCCCCGGAGGGTACGAGCAGTACTTC.

This clone was seen once. J is TRBJ2-7 and V is TRBV28; 8 nucleotides agree with TRBD1. Per germline, CDR1 MDHEN and CDR2 SYDVKM. The CDR3 has 16 amino acids. J was trimmed by 6 bases and V by 1 base; bases with no gene match: 11. This CDR3 is CASSLSTGGVRGEQYF. CDR3 nucleotide sequence: TGTGCCAGCAGTTTATCTACAGGGGGAGTGAGGGGCGAGCAGTACTTC.

This chain links TRBV10-3 with TRBJ2-2; the match to TRBD2 covers 12 bases. Germline V gives CDR1 ENHRY, CDR2 SYGVKD. After removal of 8 bases from V and 4 bases from J, the junction contained 8 bases not matched to a gene. This CDR3 region has 16 residues. The CDR3 region has the DNA TGTGCCATCCGACCGACTAGCGGGAGCGGCACCGGGGAGCTGTTTTTT. Its translation: CAIRPTSGSGTGELFF.

The rearrangement joins TRBV2 to TRBJ1-5; TRBD1 is a possible D gene (5 bases). Trimming pared 2 bases from V and 2 bases from J, leaving 19 bases between. Germline CDR1 and CDR2: SNHLY and FYNNEI. CDR3 length equals 18 residues. CDR3 protein: CASSETRQGAKGNQPQHF. In nucleotides, the CDR3 is TGTGCCAGCAGTGAAACGCGACAAGGGGCAAAGGGCAATCAGCCCCAGCATTTT.

The rearrangement uses TRBV9 and TRBJ2-3; 11 bases are a match to TRBD2. V was clipped by 4 bases and J by 2 bases; unmatched bases: 6. The CDR3 runs to 16 residues. Per germline, CDR1 SGDLS and CDR2 YYNGEE. The CDR3 loop is CASSPGLAVLTDTQYF. The CDR3, as DNA: TGTGCCAGCAGCCCGGGACTAGCGGTCCTCACAGATACGCAGTATTTT.

This chain connects TRBV27 to TRBJ1-5; unclear D gene. The germline gives CDR1 MNHEY, CDR2 SMNVEV (reference sequence). CDR3 length: 14 amino acids. V dropped 10 bases and J dropped 1 base, with 14 bases sitting between them. The CDR3 DNA is TGTGCCACCTCCTTAGTGTGGAGCAATCAGCCCCAGCATTTT. This codes for CATSLVWSNQPQHF.

This clone was picked up one time. The chain is built from TRBV27 and TRBJ1-3, with 7 bases matching TRBD1. The CDR3 is 13 amino acids. Unmatched junction bases numbered 5, after V lost 0 bases and J lost 12 bases. Germline-derived CDR1 and CDR2 are MNHEY and SMNVEV (reference sequence). The CDR3: CASSLSTGHGIYF. For the CDR3, the DNA is TGTGCCAGCAGTTTATCGACAGGGCATGGCATATATTTT.